This T cell receptor beta chain was recovered during a study of cytomegalovirus exposure and HLA in healthy donors. Findings of the study overall: The listing of approximately 160 TCR beta chains classed them as cytomegalovirus-associated. Some segments of the V type, notably TRBV6-2 and TRBV6-3, were excluded as indistinguishable. Later analysis revealed greater clonal expansion in HLA-associated TCR beta chains than in equally common others. An Asian-associated ancestry cluster reportedly showed fewer N-insertions than the roughly 700-donor mean in a later analysis.

Germline V lookup: CDR1 SGHNT, CDR2 YYREEE (reference sequence). Trimming shortened V by 4 bases and J by 2 bases, and 15 bases separated the two germline ends. This CDR3 has 15 residues. It was with 60 Vbeta and 13 Jbeta primers that the PCR ran. TCRdb's copy holds only in-frame clones and misses some; the assay was immunoSEQ multiplex PCR. The table lists around 150,000 clones, about 80% of them singletons. As regards this clone: The target antigen is unknown.

V usage is TRBV5-4 and J usage is TRBJ1-2, with TRBD1 as a possible D gene (6 bases). This TCR was recovered from a woman aged 45-65 years in good health and CMV-seronegative. Specimen: PBMCs. The CDR3 reads CASSARTDPNYGYTF. CDR3 in DNA: TGTGCCAGCAGCGCCAGGACAGATCCAAACTATGGCTACACCTTC.